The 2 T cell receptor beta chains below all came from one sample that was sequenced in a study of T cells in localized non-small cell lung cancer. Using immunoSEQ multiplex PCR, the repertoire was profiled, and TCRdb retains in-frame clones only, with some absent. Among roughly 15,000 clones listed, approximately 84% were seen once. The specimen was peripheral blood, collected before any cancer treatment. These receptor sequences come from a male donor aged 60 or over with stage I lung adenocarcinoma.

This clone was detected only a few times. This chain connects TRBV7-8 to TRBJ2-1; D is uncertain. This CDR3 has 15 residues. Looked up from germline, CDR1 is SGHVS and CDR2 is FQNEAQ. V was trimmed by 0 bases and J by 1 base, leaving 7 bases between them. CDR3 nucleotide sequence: TGTGCCAGCAGCTTAGCGTATGGATCCTACAATGAGCAGTTCTTC. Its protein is CASSLAYGSYNEQFF. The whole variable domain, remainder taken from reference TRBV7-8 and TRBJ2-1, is GAGVSQSPRYKVAKRGQDVALRCDPISGHVSLFWYQQALGQGPEFLTYFQNEAQLDKSGLPSDRFFAERPEGSVSTLKIQRTQQEDSAVYLCASSLAYGSYNEQFFGPGTRLTVL.

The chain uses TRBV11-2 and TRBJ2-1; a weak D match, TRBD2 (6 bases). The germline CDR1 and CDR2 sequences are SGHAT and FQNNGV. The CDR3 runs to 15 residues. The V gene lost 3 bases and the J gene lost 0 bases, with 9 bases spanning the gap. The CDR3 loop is CASSFRGSSYNEQFF. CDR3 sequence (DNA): TGTGCCAGCAGCTTTCGGGGGAGCTCCTACAATGAGCAGTTCTTC.